This T cell receptor beta chain was recovered during a study of human T cells and chemical hapten exposure. Study as a whole: The sensitizing agent was 2% DPC, placed on approximately 2 cm by approximately 2 cm of upper inner arm skin.

TCRdb re-analysed the RACE reads in MiXCR, keeping a single row per CDR3 protein. The sample consists of roughly 260,000 distinct CDR3 sequences, about 9% of them appearing once. Overall study results and limits: Expanded TCRs grouped into significantly more large CDR3 similarity clusters than controls produced. DPC sensitization did not alter TCRs above 1 in 1000 frequency.

This clonotype was found a few times. What it binds is unknown. Time point described: pre-sensitization, week 0. Treatment reported: therapeutic diphenylcyclopropenone sensitization with weekly scalp DPC. In germline, CDR1 is SGHDN, CDR2 FVKESK. The CDR3 loop spans 17 amino acids. V was shortened by 0 bases and J by 5 bases, with 16 bases between the two germline ends. The starting material was whole blood, obtained in connection with sensitization to the hapten diphenylcyclopropenone (DPC). The chain recombines TRBV14 with TRBJ2-2; D may be TRBD2 (5 bases). The receptor was derived from a middle-aged woman with alopecia areata. Some clones in this sample may be carry-over from other donors' samples. The CDR3 DNA reads TGTGCCAGCAGCCAAGATGTGGGTAGCGTGAGGACCGGGGAGCTGTTTTTT. It yields the protein CASSQDVGSVRTGELFF.